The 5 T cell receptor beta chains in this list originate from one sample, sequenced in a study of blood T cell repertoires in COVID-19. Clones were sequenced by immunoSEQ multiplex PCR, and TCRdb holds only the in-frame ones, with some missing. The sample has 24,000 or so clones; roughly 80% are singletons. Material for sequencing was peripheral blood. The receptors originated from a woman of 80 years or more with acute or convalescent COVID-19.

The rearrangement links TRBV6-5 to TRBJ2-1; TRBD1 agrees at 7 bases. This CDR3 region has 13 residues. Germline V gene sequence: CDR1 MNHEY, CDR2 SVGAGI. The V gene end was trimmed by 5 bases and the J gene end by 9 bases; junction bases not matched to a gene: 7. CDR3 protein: CASSRDRSGEQFF. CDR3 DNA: TGTGCCAGCAGTCGGGACAGATCTGGTGAGCAGTTCTTC.

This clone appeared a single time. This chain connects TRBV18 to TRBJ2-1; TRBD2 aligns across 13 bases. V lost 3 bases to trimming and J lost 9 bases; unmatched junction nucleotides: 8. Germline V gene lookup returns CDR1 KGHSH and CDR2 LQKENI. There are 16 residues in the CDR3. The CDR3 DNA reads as TGTGCCAGCTCACCCACTAGCGGGGGGGCCTCCGGTGAGCAGTTCTTC. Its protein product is CASSPTSGGASGEQFF.

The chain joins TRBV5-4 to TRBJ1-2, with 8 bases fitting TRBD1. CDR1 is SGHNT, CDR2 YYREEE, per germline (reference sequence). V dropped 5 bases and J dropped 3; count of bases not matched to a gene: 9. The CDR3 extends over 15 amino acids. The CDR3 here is CASSSFRGRDYGYTF. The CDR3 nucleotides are TGTGCCAGCAGTTCTTTCAGGGGGCGCGACTATGGCTACACCTTC. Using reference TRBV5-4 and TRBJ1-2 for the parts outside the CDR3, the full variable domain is ETGVTQSPTHLIKTRGQQVTLRCSSQSGHNTVSWYQQALGQGPQFIFQYYREEENGRGNFPPRFSGLQFPNYSSELNVNALELDDSALYLCASSSFRGRDYGYTFGSGTRLTVV.

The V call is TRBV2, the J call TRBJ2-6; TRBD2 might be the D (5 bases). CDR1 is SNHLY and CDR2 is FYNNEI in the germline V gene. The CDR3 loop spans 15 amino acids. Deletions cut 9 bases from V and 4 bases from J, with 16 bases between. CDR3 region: CASEPGFTGANVLTF. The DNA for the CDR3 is TGTGCCAGTGAGCCGGGGTTTACGGGGGCCAACGTCCTGACTTTC. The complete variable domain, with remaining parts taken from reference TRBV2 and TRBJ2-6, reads EPEVTQTPSHQVTQMGQEVILRCVPISNHLYFYWYRQILGQKVEFLVSFYNNEISEKSEIFDDQFSVERPDGSNFTLKIRSTKLEDSAMYFCASEPGFTGANVLTFGAGSRLTVL.

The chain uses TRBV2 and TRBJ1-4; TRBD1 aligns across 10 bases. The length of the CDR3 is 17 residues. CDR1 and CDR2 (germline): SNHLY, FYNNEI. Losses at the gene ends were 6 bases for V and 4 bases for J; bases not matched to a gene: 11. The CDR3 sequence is CASSSGQGNSYNEKLFF. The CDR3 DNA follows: TGTGCCAGCAGCTCGGGACAGGGGAACAGTTATAATGAAAAACTGTTTTTT. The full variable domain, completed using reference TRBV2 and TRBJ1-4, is EPEVTQTPSHQVTQMGQEVILRCVPISNHLYFYWYRQILGQKVEFLVSFYNNEISEKSEIFDDQFSVERPDGSNFTLKIRSTKLEDSAMYFCASSSGQGNSYNEKLFFGSGTQLSVL.